This T cell receptor (beta chain) originates from a study of regulatory T cells in long-lasting Graves disease. Findings and caveats of the study: Persistent disease was characterized by preferential usage of TRBV28, TRBJ1-2 and TRBJ2-5. Persistent Graves' patients showed less TCR diversity than newly diagnosed ones.

Germline lookup yields CDR1 MDHEN and CDR2 SYDVKM. The CDR3 contains 15 residues. Trimming took 1 base from V and 1 from J, leaving 11 bases between them. The sample's time point: persistent/refractory GD, antithyroid drugs over 5 years with positive TRAb. PBMC RNA served as the TCR library source. Nine milliliters of peripheral blood were drawn into EDTA tubes. This clonotype was recorded many times. Antigen specificity is unknown. CDR3 regions were amplified by Arm-PCR using iRepertoire HTBI primers to build TCR beta libraries. TCRdb fed the multiplex PCR reads into MiXCR, producing one record per CDR3 protein. In the table there are approximately 470,000 distinct CDR3 sequences, around 21% of which are singletons.

The chain combines TRBV28 with TRBJ2-7, with D possibly matching TRBD2 (6 bases). The receptor's source is a female donor with Graves disease. Specimen: peripheral blood mononuclear cells (PBMCs), collected when the disease was refractory, from a patient treated with antithyroid drugs. CDR3 DNA sequence: TGTGCCAGCAGTTTATCTTACGGGAGTTCCTACGAGCAGTACTTC. Amino acid sequence: CASSLSYGSSYEQYF. Drawing the rest from reference TRBV28 and TRBJ2-7, the complete variable domain is DVKVTQSSRYLVKRTGEKVFLECVQDMDHENMFWYRQDPGLGLRLIYFSYDVKMKEKGDIPEGYSVSREKKERFSLILESASTNQTSMYLCASSLSYGSSYEQYFGPGTRLTVT.